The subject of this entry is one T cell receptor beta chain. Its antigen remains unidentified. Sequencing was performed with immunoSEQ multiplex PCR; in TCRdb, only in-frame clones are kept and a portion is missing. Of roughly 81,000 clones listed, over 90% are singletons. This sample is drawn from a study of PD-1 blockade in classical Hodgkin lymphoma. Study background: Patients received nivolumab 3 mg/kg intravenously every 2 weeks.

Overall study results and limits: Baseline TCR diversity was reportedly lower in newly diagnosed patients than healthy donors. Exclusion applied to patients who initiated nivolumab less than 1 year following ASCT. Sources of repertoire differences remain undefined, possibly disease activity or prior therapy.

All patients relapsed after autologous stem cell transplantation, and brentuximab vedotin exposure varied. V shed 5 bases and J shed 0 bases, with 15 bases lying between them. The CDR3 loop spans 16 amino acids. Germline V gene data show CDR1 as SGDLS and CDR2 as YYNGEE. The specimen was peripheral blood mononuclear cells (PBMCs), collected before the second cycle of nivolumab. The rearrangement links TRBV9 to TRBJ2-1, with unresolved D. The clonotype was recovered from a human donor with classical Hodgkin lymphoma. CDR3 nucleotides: TGTGCCAGCAGATCCGAGGATCCGAGCTCCTACAATGAGCAGTTCTTC. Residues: CASRSEDPSSYNEQFF.